Sequencing of this T cell receptor beta chain was carried out in a study of lymphopenia after photon versus proton radiotherapy. Regarding the study as a whole: Better survival with proton therapy was suggested as possible, not demonstrated. In patients who died, overall survival fell as post-nadir TCR diversity dropped more. Proton therapy kept repertoires fairly stable, unlike photons, which gained effector/memory cells.

In the case of this clone: As yet, its antigen is unknown.

The CDR3 is 10 residues long. The germline CDR1 and CDR2 sequences are SNHLY and FYNNEI. The method was immunoSEQ multiplex PCR; TCRdb's version includes in-frame clones alone and lacks a portion of them. The sample lists tens of thousands of clones; 85% were seen once. Sequencing used peripheral blood, obtained from a patient treated with photon-based radiotherapy. The chain joins TRBV2 to TRBJ2-7; possible D gene TRBD2, 5 bases. This TCR came from a man aged 55 to 69 with pancreatic cancer. CDR3 region: CAVRRDEQYF. The CDR3, as DNA: TGTGCAGTCAGGCGGGACGAGCAGTACTTC.